This T cell receptor (beta chain) was retrieved from a study of human T cells and chemical hapten exposure. This clonotype was detected many times. Time point described: patch test 2, 6 weeks after DPC sensitization. As to treatment: therapeutic diphenylcyclopropenone sensitization with weekly scalp DPC. Study processing details: Sample TCR counts, which ranged from 23,224 to 690,600, had a median of around 96,000. TCRdb independently ran MiXCR on the RACE reads; one entry per CDR3 protein. TCRdb, not the original authors, processed these V and J calls. Of approximately 350,000 distinct CDR3 sequences listed, about 6.3% are singletons. The CDR3 contains 16 residues. The germline V gene has CDR1 ENHRY and CDR2 SYGVKD. Deletions cut 0 bases from V and 9 bases from J, with 18 bases between.

Here the sequenced sample was whole blood, taken in connection with sensitization to the hapten diphenylcyclopropenone (DPC). The chain couples TRBV10-3 to TRBJ1-5, with a tentative D call TRBD1 (5 bases). The TCR originated in a young woman with alopecia areata. Some clones in this sample may be carry-over from other donors' samples. The CDR3 DNA follows: TGTGCCATCAGTGAGTCGGGGCAGGGCGCGTGGGGGCCCCAGCATTTT. Its protein is CAISESGQGAWGPQHF.